This T cell receptor beta chain emerged from a study of blood T cell repertoires in COVID-19 (dated by TCRdb to about 2020). Concerning the study at large: Samples covering the acute and convalescent phases of COVID-19 were provided by collaborators in the United States, Italy and Spain. The prospective study material was composed of cDNA or gDNA derived from T cells, B-cell-depleted T cells, or PBMCs. Subjects who had been exposed to COVID-19, were actively infected with it, or had recovered from it provided the deeply sampled blood TCRbeta repertoires that made up the dataset. The repertoires were released in a freely available public database meant as a resource for research on the immune response to SARS-CoV-2. Samples were obtained from the ongoing ImmuneRACE study (first 160 participants) and from over a thousand subjects provided by 6 global collaborators. Sample metadata almost always included a de-identified subject ID, COVID-19 status, age in years and sex. HLA class I and class II types, where available, came from metadata supplied by the sample provider rather than from assay-based typing. General study outcomes and caveats: The quantity of clinical and demographic metadata differed by source and by participant and was supplied without curation.

TCRbeta CDR3 regions were amplified from genomic DNA using the immunoSEQ Assay, a bias-controlled multiplex PCR. The paper's processing steps were these. Nucleated cell counts per sample were estimated from amplification of reference gene primers within the assay. To quantify the absolute abundance of each unique TCRbeta CDR3 rearrangement, sequence reads were collapsed and filtered. For each sample, productive Simpson clonality was calculated by taking the square root of Simpson's diversity index across productive rearrangements. Entries here come from immuneACCESS through TCRdb and include only in-frame sequences with V and J called. Some clones fail to appear in such tables; in the studies checked, an unresolved V gene covers under half of the shortfall, and the cause of the remainder is unknown. Clone size and V and J calls were adopted from that table, with D and trimming inferred from the DNA. The sample table records 200,000 to 250,000 clones; 70% to 85% of these occur just once. The ten largest clones capture roughly 10% of the sample.

In regard to this clone: Its antigen is unknown. The record has no base qualities; no much larger clone is one base away.

Each collaborating institution followed its own protocols to collect whole blood in K2EDTA tubes. For TCRbeta analysis, collaborator samples were shipped as frozen whole blood, as isolated PBMCs, or as DNA extracted from either sample type. V loses 0 bases, J loses 1 base, and the germline ends lie 5 bases apart. The CDR3 contains 13 residues, cysteine and valine counted. The read is trimmed to its CDR3 DNA, 39 bases read in frame from base 1. Taken from the germline V gene, the CDR1 and CDR2 loops are SGHDT and YYEEEE. Sequencing was carried out using peripheral blood. The receptor chain draws on TRBV5-6 and TRBJ2-7; the D gene remains uncertain. This TCR was recovered from a man in his fifties or sixties with active or convalescent COVID-19. Here is the DNA: TGTGCCAGCAGCTTGGGCGAGTCCTACGAGCAGTACGTC. Its protein product is CASSLGESYEQYV.